This is a list of T cell receptor beta chains from one sample in a study of blood T cell repertoires in COVID-19. Using immunoSEQ multiplex PCR, the repertoire was profiled, and TCRdb retains in-frame clones only, with some absent. The sample has 150,000 to 180,000 clones; over 65% are singletons. Sequenced material: peripheral blood. The origin of the receptors is a man of 80 years or more with acute or convalescent COVID-19. The CDR3 runs from the conserved cysteine through the conserved F or W. Each record gives: J gene, V gene, CDR3 protein.

j_call: TRBJ1-2
v_call: TRBV3-1/TRBV3-2
cdr3_aa: CASSPWTGTNYGYTF

j_call: TRBJ1-2
v_call: TRBV19
cdr3_aa: CASSISPTEGYGYTF

j_call: TRBJ1-1
v_call: TRBV5-1
cdr3_aa: CASSLGQTSRAFF

j_call: TRBJ2-2
v_call: TRBV6-5
cdr3_aa: CASTLNTGELFF

j_call: TRBJ1-1
v_call: TRBV10-3
cdr3_aa: CAISESGQGITEAFF

j_call: TRBJ1-1
v_call: TRBV19
cdr3_aa: CASSSASTGNTEAFF

j_call: TRBJ1-2
v_call: TRBV29-1
cdr3_aa: CSAQNLQGNGYTF

j_call: TRBJ2-6
v_call: TRBV5-1
cdr3_aa: CASSLFWDRGSGANVLTF

j_call: TRBJ1-5
v_call: TRBV3-1/TRBV3-2
cdr3_aa: CASSQDQVAGSYSNQPQHF

j_call: TRBJ2-1
v_call: TRBV20-1
cdr3_aa: CSASDWGLAGGGEQFF

j_call: TRBJ1-2
v_call: TRBV28
cdr3_aa: CASSLHYGYTF

j_call: TRBJ1-1
v_call: TRBV6-5
cdr3_aa: CASSPWGQNTEAFF

j_call: TRBJ2-5
v_call: TRBV2
cdr3_aa: CASSAGLQRPQETQYF